Shown below are 27 T cell receptor beta chains from a single sample sequenced in a study of T cells in Graves' hyperthyroidism and ophthalmopathy. Researchers took RNA transcripts and amplified the TCR beta CDR3 regions from them. The primer set for the first-round RT-PCR of the TCR CDR3 was HTBI. TCRdb re-analysed the multiplex PCR reads in MiXCR, keeping a single row per CDR3 protein. The data show approximately 210,000 distinct CDR3 sequences, with more than 15% seen just once and 50% held by the top ten. The material sequenced was blood. All receptors derive from a man aged 45-65 years with Graves' hyperthyroidism.

The chain links TRBV7-9 to TRBJ2-3; 11 bases match TRBD2. The CDR3 consists of 14 residues. The germline CDR1 and CDR2 sequences are SEHNR and FQNEAQ (reference sequence). Trimming cost V 6 bases and J 6 bases; bases outside gene matches: 5. DNA for the CDR3: TGTGCCAGCAGGAGACTAGCGGGGACGGATACGCAGTATTTT. Its protein product is CASRRLAGTDTQYF.

This clonotype was seen repeatedly, ten times or more. The chain employs TRBV3-1 and TRBJ2-5; 11 bases fit TRBD2. CDR1 and CDR2 from the germline V gene are LGHDT and YNNKEL (reference sequence). The CDR3 totals 19 residues. V lost 3 bases and J lost 2; bases outside the gene matches: 14. The CDR3 sequence is CASSHTSGSLSVSQETQYF. CDR3 DNA: TGTGCCAGCAGCCACACTAGCGGGAGTTTGTCTGTGAGTCAAGAGACCCAGTACTTC.

As concerns this clonotype: A much larger clone differs from this one at a single base, so this may be a read error. This chain joins TRBV28 and TRBJ2-1; a possible D gene is TRBD1 (5 bases). Trimming shortened V by 11 bases and J by 7 bases, and 21 bases separated the two germline ends. This CDR3 spans 14 amino acids. From germline, CDR1 is MDHEN and CDR2 SYDVKM. CDR3 sequence: CAGVGVGDGNEQFF. The CDR3 coding sequence is TGTGCCGGCGTTGGGGTAGGGGATGGGAATGAGCAGTTCTTC. Full variable domain (remainder filled in from reference TRBV28 and TRBJ2-1): DVKVTQSSRYLVKRTGEKVFLECVQDMDHENMFWYRQDPGLGLRLIYFSYDVKMKEKGDIPEGYSVSREKKERFSLILESASTNQTSMYLCAGVGVGDGNEQFFGPGTRLTVL.

There are many counts of this clonotype. The rearrangement joins TRBV15 to TRBJ2-1, with D unresolved. CDR1 is LNHNV, CDR2 YYDKDF, per germline (reference sequence). The V gene lost 0 bases and the J gene lost 7 bases, with 7 bases spanning the gap. This CDR3 contains 13 residues. Here the CDR3 reads CATSRDSGNEQFF. CDR3 nucleotide sequence: TGTGCCACCAGCAGAGATTCCGGTAATGAGCAGTTCTTC.

A single count supports this clonotype. The chain carries TRBV30 and TRBJ2-3; D unclear. The V gene's germline CDR1 is GTSNPN and CDR2 SVGIG (reference sequence). This CDR3 comprises 14 residues. Trimming shortened V by 3 bases and J by 1 base, and 11 bases separated the two germline ends. The CDR3 region has the DNA TGTGCCTGGAGAAAAGTACCGGGCACAGATACGCAGTATTTT. Translating it yields CAWRKVPGTDTQYF.

The chain couples TRBV19 to TRBJ2-7; 13 bases map to TRBD2. Unmatched junction bases numbered 4, after V lost 5 bases and J lost 3 bases. This CDR3 has 15 residues. Germline V gene data show CDR1 as LNHDA and CDR2 as SQIVND (reference sequence). The CDR3 protein is CASSPGTSGNYEQYF. In DNA, the CDR3 is TGTGCCAGTAGTCCAGGGACTAGCGGGAACTACGAGCAGTACTTC.

This clonotype was seen at least ten times. The chain links TRBV2 to TRBJ1-2, with D uncertain. V was trimmed by 0 bases and J by 4 bases, leaving 6 bases between them. This CDR3 spans 13 amino acids. CDR1 and CDR2 (germline): SNHLY, FYNNEI. CDR3 region: CASSEANVYGYTF. The CDR3 nucleotides are TGTGCCAGCAGTGAAGCCAATGTCTATGGCTACACCTTC.

Ten or more counts support this clonotype. The chain is built from TRBV6-2 or TRBV6-3 and TRBJ2-7, with TRBD2 identical over 8 bases. The CDR3 runs 16 residues. Germline V lookup: CDR1 MNHEY, CDR2 SVGEGT. With 4 bases clipped from V and 4 bases from J, the junction kept 12 bases outside the gene matches. CDR3 nucleotides: TGTGCCAGCAGTTCCATTTTTTTCGGGAGGGTTTACGAGCAGTACTTC. This gives the protein CASSSIFFGRVYEQYF.

This clonotype was picked up many times. J is TRBJ1-5 and V is TRBV12-3 or TRBV12-4; 10 bases are a match to TRBD1. Unmatched junction bases numbered 8, after V lost 5 bases and J lost 7 bases. The CDR3 is 15 amino acids. CDR3 nucleotides: TGTGCCAGCAGTACCAGGACAGGGGGTGGACAGCCCCAGCATTTT. Translating it yields CASSTRTGGGQPQHF.

In this sample, this clonotype turned up many times. The chain combines TRBV11-3 with TRBJ2-5, with D tentatively TRBD1 (6 bases). V lost 5 bases to trimming and J lost 0 bases, with 10 bases between them. The length of the CDR3 is 14 residues. In germline, CDR1 is SGHNT, CDR2 YENEEA. CDR3 sequence reads: CASSVDSNQETQYF. The CDR3 bases are TGTGCCAGCAGCGTGGACAGTAACCAAGAGACCCAGTACTTC.

This clonotype occurred a few times. The chain uses TRBV5-1 and TRBJ2-2, with D unclear. V lost 4 bases and J lost 7, with 11 bases in between. CDR3 length: 13 residues. Germline-derived CDR1 and CDR2 are SGHRS and YFSETQ. CDR3 region: CASSLGANGELFF. The CDR3 region has the DNA TGCGCCAGCAGCCTAGGAGCTAACGGGGAGCTGTTTTTT.

Comments on this clonotype: A much larger clone differs from this one at a single base, so this may be a read error. CDR3 residues: CAWMGPGRGRYYEQYF. For the CDR3, the DNA is TGTGCCTGGATGGGTCCCGGCAGGGGGCGATATTACGAGCAGTACTTC. V gene TRBV30 combines with J gene TRBJ2-7, with 8 bases lining up with TRBD1. V was clipped by 4 bases and J by 4 bases; unmatched bases: 15. The CDR3 has 16 amino acids. Germline V gene data show CDR1 as GTSNPN and CDR2 as SVGIG (reference sequence). The whole variable domain, remainder taken from reference TRBV30 and TRBJ2-7, is SQTIHQWPATLVQPVGSPLSLECTVEGTSNPNLYWYRQAAGRGLQLLFYSVGIGQISSEVPQNLSASRPQDRQFILSSKKLLLSDSGFYLCAWMGPGRGRYYEQYFGPGTRLTVT.

The V call is TRBV27, the J call TRBJ2-4, with D possibly matching TRBD2 (6 bases). The CDR3 loop spans 16 amino acids. V was pared by 1 base and J by 0 bases, with 10 bases between. The germline V gene has CDR1 MNHEY and CDR2 SMNVEV (reference sequence). The CDR3 loop reads CASSLFSGLAKNIQYF. As DNA, the CDR3 is TGTGCCAGCAGTTTATTTAGCGGACTAGCCAAAAACATTCAGTACTTC.

V usage is TRBV2 and J usage is TRBJ2-7; 9 bases are a match to TRBD1. J was trimmed by 5 bases and V by 4 bases; bases with no gene match: 12. The V gene's germline CDR1 is SNHLY and CDR2 FYNNEI. CDR3 length equals 16 residues. In DNA form, the CDR3 reads TGTGCCAGCAGTGGATGGTTTGGGACAGGGAGCAACGAGCAGTACTTC. Translating gives CASSGWFGTGSNEQYF.

The chain joins TRBV9 to TRBJ2-2, with no clear D. CDR1 and CDR2 from the germline V gene are SGDLS and YYNGEE. This CDR3 has 14 residues. V was pared by 2 bases and J by 2 bases, with 7 bases between. CDR3 DNA: TGTGCCAGCAGCGTGTCACAAAACACCGGGGAGCTGTTTTTT. Translated: CASSVSQNTGELFF. Drawing the rest from reference TRBV9 and TRBJ2-2, the complete variable domain is DSGVTQTPKHLITATGQRVTLRCSPRSGDLSVYWYQQSLDQGLQFLIQYYNGEERAKGNILERFSAQQFPDLHSELNLSSLELGDSALYFCASSVSQNTGELFFGEGSRLTVL.

Many counts were recorded for this clonotype. This chain uses TRBV28 with TRBJ2-2; D unresolved. CDR1 is MDHEN and CDR2 is SYDVKM in the germline V gene. Trimming shortened V by 5 bases and J by 2 bases, and 12 bases separated the two germline ends. There are 15 residues in the CDR3. The CDR3 DNA reads as TGTGCCAGCAGTGCCGACTTAGACAACACCGGGGAGCTGTTTTTT. This gives the protein CASSADLDNTGELFF.

This clonotype came up a few times. The chain uses TRBV3-1 and TRBJ2-2, with D perhaps TRBD1 or TRBD2 (5 bases each). Germline-derived CDR1 and CDR2 are LGHDT and YNNKEL (reference sequence). The CDR3 length is 17 residues. Trimming pared 0 bases from V and 4 bases from J, leaving 15 bases between. The CDR3 region is CASSQELRRGGTGELFF. As DNA, the CDR3 is TGTGCCAGCAGCCAAGAGCTGAGGCGTGGGGGCACCGGGGAGCTGTTTTTT.

This clonotype was seen at least ten times. This sequence joins TRBV5-1 and TRBJ2-1; TRBD2 matches 9 bases. Per germline, CDR1 SGHRS and CDR2 YFSETQ. Germline trimming cut 2 bases from V and 5 bases from J; bases unmatched to any gene: 5. This CDR3 comprises 15 residues. This CDR3 reads CASSFLREGNNEQFF. DNA for the CDR3: TGCGCCAGCAGCTTTCTGCGGGAGGGCAACAATGAGCAGTTCTTC.

This clonotype was detected many times. V gene TRBV20-1 combines with J gene TRBJ2-1, with TRBD1 identical over 7 bases. Germline V gene data show CDR1 as DFQATT and CDR2 as SNEGSKA (reference sequence). The CDR3 runs 12 residues. V was clipped by 6 bases and J by 4 bases; unmatched bases: 3. The CDR3 nucleotides read TGCAGTGCGGGGACAGTATACAATGAGCAGTTCTTC. Translation gives CSAGTVYNEQFF.

This clonotype was recorded many times. This rearrangement joins TRBV20-1 to TRBJ2-1, with D unresolved. Trimming stripped 2 bases from V and 7 bases from J, with 24 bases between. CDR3 length: 17 residues. Looked up from germline, CDR1 is DFQATT and CDR2 is SNEGSKA (reference sequence). This CDR3 is CSARKSGLRSWGNEQFF. Written as DNA, the CDR3 is TGCAGTGCTAGAAAAAGTGGTTTGCGGAGCTGGGGAAATGAGCAGTTCTTC.

The table lists this clonotype with many counts. The rearrangement joins TRBV12-3 or TRBV12-4 to TRBJ1-1, with D possibly matching TRBD1 (5 bases). The CDR3 spans 14 residues. V was trimmed by 5 bases and J by 2 bases, leaving 12 bases between them. In DNA, the CDR3 is TGTGCCAGCAGTCCCGTTCGGGACAACACTGAAGCTTTCTTT. The encoded protein is CASSPVRDNTEAFF.

The chain is built from TRBV12-3 or TRBV12-4 and TRBJ1-2, with D possibly matching TRBD1 (5 bases). Trimming cost V 3 bases and J 5 bases, with 10 bases left between them. This CDR3 has 13 residues. The CDR3 loop is CASSFKGSYGYTF. Written as DNA, the CDR3 is TGTGCCAGCAGTTTTAAGGGGTCATATGGCTACACCTTC.

This clonotype was recorded once. This may arise from a read error, as a much more abundant clone is one base away. This rearrangement joins TRBV5-1 to TRBJ1-1; maybe TRBD1 (6 bases). Germline values: CDR1 SGHRS, CDR2 YFSETQ. The CDR3 contains 15 residues. The CDR3: CVSSQGPNADTEAFF. Here the CDR3 DNA reads TGCGTCAGCAGCCAGGGGCCTAACGCGGACACTGAAGCTTTCTTT.

The chain has TRBV27 and TRBJ2-1, with D perhaps matching TRBD1 (5 bases). The CDR3 spans 12 residues. The V end lost 3 bases, the J end lost 9 bases, and 9 bases lay between the germline ends. In germline, CDR1 is MNHEY, CDR2 SMNVEV (reference sequence). The CDR3 reads CASSFQGLEQFF. CDR3 DNA sequence: TGTGCCAGCAGTTTTCAGGGCCTTGAGCAGTTCTTC.

The chain uses TRBV19 and TRBJ2-5; a weak D match, TRBD1 (6 bases). Germline V CDR1 and CDR2: LNHDA, SQIVND (reference sequence). V was shortened by 4 bases and J by 5 bases, with 17 bases between the two germline ends. The CDR3 has 15 amino acids. The CDR3 nucleotides are TGTGCCAGTAGTACGGACAGTGGCACTGAGGAGACCCAGTACTTC. As protein: CASSTDSGTEETQYF.

The V call is TRBV28, the J call TRBJ2-7; 7 nucleotides agree with TRBD2. The trim removed 8 bases at V and 1 base at J, leaving 11 bases unmatched. CDR3 size: 15 residues. The V gene's germline CDR1 is MDHEN and CDR2 SYDVKM. CDR3 in DNA: TGTGCCAGCCTCACTAGGGGAGGGCCTTCCTACGAGCAGTACTTC. This encodes CASLTRGGPSYEQYF. The variable domain in full, completed from reference TRBV28 and TRBJ2-7, reads DVKVTQSSRYLVKRTGEKVFLECVQDMDHENMFWYRQDPGLGLRLIYFSYDVKMKEKGDIPEGYSVSREKKERFSLILESASTNQTSMYLCASLTRGGPSYEQYFGPGTRLTVT.

This clonotype was found many times. V usage is TRBV2 and J usage is TRBJ2-5; TRBD2 might be the D (5 bases). The CDR3 has 13 amino acids. The V gene's germline CDR1 is SNHLY and CDR2 FYNNEI. V lost 3 bases to trimming and J lost 7 bases, with 12 bases between them. CDR3 sequence reads: CASSDRPGGTQYF. In DNA, the CDR3 is TGTGCCAGCAGTGATCGGCCTGGAGGGACCCAGTACTTC.